One sample yielded the 21 T cell receptor beta chains listed below, sequenced in a study of Ad26.COV2.S vaccination and SARS-CoV-2 variants. Method: immunoSEQ multiplex PCR; TCRdb's copy keeps in-frame clones and lacks some. The table has hundreds of thousands of clones, 89% seen once; the top ten hold over 2.5%. The treatment: roughly 18 received Ad26.COV2.S at low or high dose, single or two shots; about 5 received placebo; per-sample allocation not given. The investigators took samples on day 63 after the first vaccine or placebo injection. The sample was peripheral blood, taken in a trial of Ad26.COV2.S vaccine versus placebo. The receptor source for this set is a person between 18 and 65 years old who received the Ad26.COV2.S COVID-19 vaccine or a placebo.

This clone has just one count. The chain couples TRBV18 to TRBJ1-2; D is possibly TRBD1 (6 bases). CDR1 is KGHSH, CDR2 LQKENI, per germline. This CDR3 spans 18 amino acids. The V end lost 3 bases, the J end lost 4 bases, and 24 bases lay between the germline ends. The CDR3 spells CASSPNRDTPRLGYGYTF. In DNA form, the CDR3 reads TGTGCCAGCTCACCTAATCGGGACACCCCTCGGCTGGGCTATGGCTACACCTTC. The full variable domain, with the rest looked up from reference TRBV18 and TRBJ1-2, is NAGVMQNPRHLVRRRGQEARLRCSPMKGHSHVYWYRQLPEEGLKFMVYLQKENIIDESGMPKERFSAEFPKEGPSILRIQQVVRGDSAAYFCASSPNRDTPRLGYGYTFGSGTRLTVV.

The genes are TRBV4-3 and TRBJ2-1; 9 nucleotides agree with TRBD1. The junction had 15 bases not matched to a gene; V was cut back by 1 base and J by 8 bases. Germline V gene data show CDR1 as LGHNA and CDR2 as YSLEER. The CDR3 spans 18 residues. In nucleotides, the CDR3 is TGCGCCAGCAGCCAAGGTCCTCGCTCGGGGACAGGGATCGATGAGCAGTTCTTC. Its translation: CASSQGPRSGTGIDEQFF.

V and J are TRBV6-2 or TRBV6-3 and TRBJ1-4; no clear D. V was clipped by 6 bases and J by 8 bases, with 16 bases between them. The germline V gene has CDR1 MNHEY and CDR2 SVGEGT. The CDR3 extends over 14 amino acids. The chain's CDR3 is CASSHSERGEKLFF. The CDR3 DNA follows: TGTGCCAGCAGCCACAGTGAAAGAGGGGAAAAACTGTTTTTT.

Concerning this clone itself: Compared with germline, one end of the junction differs, possibly owing to a read error. CDR3 nucleotide sequence: TGCAGCGTTGAGAGCGCGGGGACCAATAACATTCAGTACTTC. It yields the protein CSVESAGTNNIQYF. The chain recombines TRBV29-1 with TRBJ2-4; perhaps TRBD2 as D (6 bases). The germline V gene encodes CDR1 SQVTM and CDR2 ANQGSEA. The CDR3 sequence is 14 residues long.

V usage is TRBV25-1 and J usage is TRBJ1-2; D not certain. V was pared by 4 bases and J by 4 bases, with 10 bases between. Germline V CDR1 and CDR2: MGHDK, SYGVNS. This CDR3 is built from 13 residues. The CDR3 DNA is TGTGCCAGCAGTGGGGAGTGGAGCTATGGCTACACCTTC. Translated: CASSGEWSYGYTF.

This clone was observed a single time. This chain joins TRBV18 and TRBJ2-7, with D uncertain. This CDR3 comprises 14 residues. Trimming removed 2 bases at V and 3 bases at J, with 11 bases between. Germline V lookup: CDR1 KGHSH, CDR2 LQKENI. The CDR3 spells CASSPEHGGYEQYV. The CDR3 DNA reads as TGTGCCAGCTCACCAGAGCACGGCGGCTACGAGCAGTACGTC.

The CDR3 DNA sequence: TGTGCCAGCAGCTTAGGAGGAGGGGCCCAAGAGACCCAGTACTTC. It translates to CASSLGGGAQETQYF. This chain joins TRBV7-2 and TRBJ2-5, with D perhaps matching TRBD2 (6 bases). Deletions cut 1 base from V and 1 base from J, with 10 bases between. This CDR3 comprises 15 residues. Germline CDR1 reads SGHTA; CDR2 reads FQGNSA. The full variable domain, in which reference TRBV7-2 and TRBJ2-5 provide the parts outside the CDR3, is GAGVSQSPSNKVTEKGKDVELRCDPISGHTALYWYRQSLGQGLEFLIYFQGNSAPDKSGLPSDRFSAERTGGSVSTLTIQRTQQEDSAVYLCASSLGGGAQETQYFGPGTRLLVL.

This rearrangement joins TRBV2 to TRBJ2-5; D is ambiguous. The CDR3 is 12 residues long. Trimming cost V 6 bases and J 2 bases, with 7 bases left between them. The germline V gene has CDR1 SNHLY and CDR2 FYNNEI. As DNA, the CDR3 is TGTGCCAGCAGCGGCGAGCAAGAGACCCAGTACTTC. It specifies CASSGEQETQYF.

Concerning this clone: Other DNA sequences in the sample encode the same CDR3. The chain couples TRBV2 to TRBJ1-1; 8 positions agree with TRBD1. V gave up 5 bases and J gave up 0 bases; unmatched junction bases: 2. The CDR3 spans 14 residues. Per germline, CDR1 SNHLY and CDR2 FYNNEI. The CDR3 DNA reads TGTGCCAGCAGTCGGACAGGGTTGAACACTGAAGCTTTCTTT. This encodes CASSRTGLNTEAFF. Looking up the rest from reference TRBV2 and TRBJ1-1 gives the full variable domain: EPEVTQTPSHQVTQMGQEVILRCVPISNHLYFYWYRQILGQKVEFLVSFYNNEISEKSEIFDDQFSVERPDGSNFTLKIRSTKLEDSAMYFCASSRTGLNTEAFFGQGTRLTVV.

The genes are TRBV7-9 and TRBJ2-5; TRBD2 might be the D (5 bases). The CDR3 runs to 15 residues. Germline CDR1 is SEHNR and CDR2 is FQNEAQ (reference sequence). Trimming took 5 bases from V and 5 from J, leaving 18 bases between them. CDR3 in DNA: TGTGCCAGCAGCCTCCAACGGCTAGCCGGCGAGACCCAGTACTTC. Its translation is CASSLQRLAGETQYF.

The J gene is TRBJ2-7, the V gene TRBV18, with D hard to call. This CDR3 is 15 amino acids long. CDR1 and CDR2 from the germline V gene are KGHSH and LQKENI. Trimming pared 0 bases from V and 3 bases from J, leaving 12 bases between. Here the CDR3 reads CASSPPSKLNYEQYF. DNA for the CDR3: TGTGCCAGCTCACCACCTTCCAAGTTGAACTACGAGCAGTACTTC.

This clone was picked up one time. The rearrangement uses TRBV3-1 (or the pseudogene TRBV3-2) and TRBJ1-6; no clear D gene. The CDR3 consists of 14 residues. CDR1 LGHDT and CDR2 YNNKEL come from the germline V gene (reference sequence). Trimming cost V 0 bases and J 4 bases, with 4 bases left between them. The CDR3 loop is CASSQEPYNSPLHF. For the CDR3, the DNA is TGTGCCAGCAGCCAAGAACCTTATAATTCACCCCTCCACTTT.

The V call is TRBV6-4, the J call TRBJ1-2, with TRBD1 identical over 9 bases. The CDR3 has 15 residues. Looked up from germline, CDR1 is MRHNA and CDR2 is SNTAGT. With 4 bases clipped from V and 2 bases from J, the junction kept 5 bases outside the gene matches. CDR3 sequence: CASSALGTGNYGYTF. CDR3 nucleotide sequence: TGTGCCAGCAGTGCCCTCGGGACAGGGAACTATGGCTACACCTTC.

Only one count was recorded for this clone. V is TRBV21-1 and J is TRBJ2-3; whether TRBD1, the table's D call, matches the DNA was not checked. TRBV21-1 is given as a pseudogene. This CDR3 contains 17 residues. CDR3 loop: CASSPRKQGAPTDTQYF. DNA for the CDR3: TGTGCCAGCAGCCCCCGTAAACAGGGGGCGCCCACAGATACGCAGTATTTT.

This chain uses TRBV4-2 with TRBJ2-5, with 10 bases aligning to TRBD2. V dropped 0 bases and J dropped 5; count of bases not matched to a gene: 6. Germline values: CDR1 LGHNA, CDR2 YNFKEQ. The CDR3 loop spans 16 amino acids. The CDR3 DNA is TGTGCCAGCAGCCAAGATCACGAGACTAGCGGGGAGACCCAGTACTTC. It yields the protein CASSQDHETSGETQYF.

This clone was recorded only once. The chain joins TRBV2 to TRBJ2-7; TRBD1 might be the D (6 bases). V was cut by 5 bases and J by 7 bases, with 15 bases left in between. CDR3 length: 13 residues. Germline V gives CDR1 SNHLY, CDR2 FYNNEI. DNA of the CDR3: TGTGCCAGCAGTCGGACAGCACCGGAGGAGCAGTACTTC. Translating gives CASSRTAPEEQYF.

The chain combines TRBV27 with TRBJ2-1, with 8 bases that match TRBD1. CDR1 MNHEY and CDR2 SMNVEV come from the germline V gene (reference sequence). Germline trimming cut 4 bases from V and 7 bases from J; bases unmatched to any gene: 18. This CDR3 region has 18 residues. DNA of the CDR3: TGTGCCAGCAGTTCCCGGACAGGGTGGGGAGTCGGGGCGAATGAGCAGTTCTTC. Residues: CASSSRTGWGVGANEQFF.

This rearrangement joins TRBV5-6 to TRBJ2-5, with 7 bases matching TRBD1. Per the germline V gene, CDR1 is SGHDT and CDR2 is YYEEEE. The CDR3 has 16 amino acids. Losses at the gene ends were 1 base for V and 0 bases for J; bases not matched to a gene: 6. The CDR3 reads CASSLFGTVDQETQYF. CDR3 DNA: TGTGCCAGCAGCTTGTTCGGGACAGTGGACCAAGAGACCCAGTACTTC.

V and J are TRBV6-2 or TRBV6-3 and TRBJ2-3, with a tentative D call TRBD2 (5 bases). The CDR3 sequence is 14 residues long. Looked up from germline, CDR1 is MNHEY and CDR2 is SVGEGT. V shed 6 bases and J shed 5 bases, with 15 bases lying between them. The CDR3: CASSQLGPLDTQYF. In DNA form, the CDR3 reads TGTGCCAGCAGCCAACTAGGTCCGCTAGATACGCAGTATTTT.

J is TRBJ2-5 and V is TRBV12-3 or TRBV12-4; D is perhaps TRBD2 (6 bases). The CDR3 runs to 11 residues. The ends were cut back, 0 bases at V and 14 bases at J, with 10 bases in the middle. The CDR3 bases are TGTGCCAGCAGTTTAGCGGGAGGCCCATACTTC. The encoded protein is CASSLAGGPYF.

The V and J genes are TRBV6-2 or TRBV6-3 and TRBJ2-1; D gene unclear. CDR1 and CDR2 from the germline V gene are MNHEY and SVGEGT. Trimming cost V 5 bases and J 4 bases, with 15 bases left between them. The CDR3 contains 15 residues. As DNA, the CDR3 is TGTGCCAGCAGTAAGAGAACTCCCGGATACAATGAGCAGTTCTTC. It is translated as CASSKRTPGYNEQFF.